A selection of T cell receptor beta chains follows, all from one sample in a study of OX40 agonist ivuxolimab in advanced cancers. TCRdb's copy holds only in-frame clones and misses some; the assay was immunoSEQ multiplex PCR. The sample carries approximately 60,000 clones, around 93% recorded once. The material was CD4+ or CD8+ T cells sorted from blood, obtained in a trial of the OX40 agonist ivuxolimab. The origin of the receptors is an adult with an advanced solid tumor such as melanoma, head and neck, liver or kidney cancer. Each CDR3 is given with its conserved first and last residue. Each record gives: J gene, D gene, CDR3 length, V gene, clone size, CDR3 protein, CDR3 DNA. D genes are given only for firm matches. Clone size is given for some rows only: seen once, a few or many times, or a class if the clone is expanded.

J: TRBJ1-1; D: .; length: 14; V: TRBV9; size: .; CDR3: CASSLGQTNTEAFF; DNA: TGTGCCAGCAGCCTCGGACAGACGAACACTGAAGCTTTCTTT
J: TRBJ1-2; D: TRBD1; length: 16; V: TRBV27; size: few; CDR3: CASSGRDRLNNYGYTF; DNA: TGTGCCAGCAGTGGGCGGGACAGACTTAATAACTATGGCTACACCTTC
J: TRBJ2-7; D: TRBD1; length: 13; V: TRBV14; size: .; CDR3: CASSLLTGYEQYF; DNA: TGTGCCAGCAGCCTCTTGACAGGGTACGAGCAGTACTTC
J: TRBJ2-7; D: .; length: 15; V: TRBV6-5; size: .; CDR3: CASSYSREVPYEQYF; DNA: TGTGCCAGCAGTTACTCTCGGGAAGTTCCCTACGAGCAGTACTTC
J: TRBJ2-5; D: TRBD2; length: 16; V: TRBV5-5; size: .; CDR3: CASSFRLAGTQETQYF; DNA: TGTGCCAGCAGCTTCCGACTAGCGGGTACACAAGAGACCCAGTACTTC
J: TRBJ1-5; D: TRBD1; length: 15; V: TRBV28; size: once; CDR3: CASSLGQGAGQPQHF; DNA: TGTGCCAGCAGTCTAGGACAGGGGGCGGGTCAGCCCCAGCATTTT
J: TRBJ2-3; D: .; length: 13; V: TRBV7-3; size: .; CDR3: CASSLTITDTQYF; DNA: TGTGCCAGCAGCTTAACGATCACAGATACGCAGTATTTT
J: TRBJ1-5; D: .; length: 14; V: TRBV27; size: once; CDR3: CASSRQLSNQPQHF; DNA: TGTGCCAGCAGTAGACAGCTTAGCAATCAGCCCCAGCATTTT
J: TRBJ2-1; D: .; length: 10; V: TRBV9; size: .; CDR3: CASSGNEQFF; DNA: TGTGCCAGCAGCGGGAATGAGCAGTTCTTC
J: TRBJ2-1; D: .; length: 13; V: TRBV5-1; size: .; CDR3: CASSAGLYNEQFF; DNA: TGCGCCAGCAGCGCGGGACTGTACAATGAGCAGTTCTTC
J: TRBJ1-5; D: .; length: 13; V: TRBV7-2; size: .; CDR3: CASSPRGDWPQHF; DNA: TGTGCCAGCAGCCCCCGCGGTGATTGGCCCCAGCATTTT
J: TRBJ2-7; D: .; length: 16; V: TRBV4-3; size: once; CDR3: CASSQDKWASGYEQYF; DNA: TGCGCCAGCAGCCAAGATAAGTGGGCCTCGGGCTACGAGCAGTACTTC
J: TRBJ1-1; D: .; length: 12; V: TRBV7-8; size: .; CDR3: CASSSQGGFAFF; DNA: TGTGCCAGCAGCTCACAGGGAGGGTTTGCTTTCTTT
J: TRBJ1-4; D: .; length: 17; V: TRBV5-5; size: once; CDR3: CASSPEPTGWSNEKLFF; DNA: TGTGCCAGCAGCCCAGAACCCACGGGGTGGTCGAATGAAAAACTGTTTTTT
J: TRBJ1-4; D: .; length: 12; V: TRBV7-9; size: .; CDR3: CASSFANEKLFF; DNA: TGTGCCAGCAGCTTCGCTAATGAAAAACTGTTTTTT